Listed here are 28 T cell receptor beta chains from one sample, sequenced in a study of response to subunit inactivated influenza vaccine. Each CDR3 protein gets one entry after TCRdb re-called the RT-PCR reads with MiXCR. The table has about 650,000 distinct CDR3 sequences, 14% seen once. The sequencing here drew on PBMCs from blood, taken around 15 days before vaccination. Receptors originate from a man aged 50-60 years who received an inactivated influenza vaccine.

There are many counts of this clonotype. CDR3 sequence: CASSYSSRGRGETQYF. DNA for the CDR3: TGTGCCAGCAGTTACTCGAGCAGGGGACGAGGAGAGACCCAGTACTTC. The chain recombines TRBV6-2 or TRBV6-3 with TRBJ2-5; tentative D call: TRBD1 (6 bases). The CDR3 loop spans 16 amino acids. With 0 bases removed from V and 4 bases from J, the gap between germline ends came to 15 bases. Germline assignment: CDR1 MNHEY and CDR2 SVGEGT.

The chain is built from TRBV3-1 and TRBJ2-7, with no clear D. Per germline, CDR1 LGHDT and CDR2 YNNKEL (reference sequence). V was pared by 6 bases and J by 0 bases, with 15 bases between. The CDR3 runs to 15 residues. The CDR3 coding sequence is TGTGCCAGCAGGGCCTGGGCCGCGAGCTCCTACGAGCAGTACTTC. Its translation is CASRAWAASSYEQYF.

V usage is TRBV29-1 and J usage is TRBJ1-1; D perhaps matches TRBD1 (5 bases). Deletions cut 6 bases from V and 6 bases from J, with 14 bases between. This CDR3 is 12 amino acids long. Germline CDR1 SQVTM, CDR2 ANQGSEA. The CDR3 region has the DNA TGCAGCGTGGGGGGGGGTATCCCTGAAGCTTTCTTT. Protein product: CSVGGGIPEAFF. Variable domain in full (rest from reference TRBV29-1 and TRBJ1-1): SAVISQKPSRDICQRGTSLTIQCQVDSQVTMMFWYRQQPGQSLTLIATANQGSEATYESGFVIDKFPISRPNLTFSTLTVSNMSPEDSSIYLCSVGGGIPEAFFGQGTRLTVV.

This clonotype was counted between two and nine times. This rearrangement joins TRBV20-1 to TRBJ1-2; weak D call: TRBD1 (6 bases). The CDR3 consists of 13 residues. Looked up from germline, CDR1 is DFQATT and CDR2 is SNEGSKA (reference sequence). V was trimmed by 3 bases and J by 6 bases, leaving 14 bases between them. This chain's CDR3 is CSASRTRGDGYTF. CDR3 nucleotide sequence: TGCAGTGCTAGCCGGACAAGGGGGGATGGCTACACCTTC.

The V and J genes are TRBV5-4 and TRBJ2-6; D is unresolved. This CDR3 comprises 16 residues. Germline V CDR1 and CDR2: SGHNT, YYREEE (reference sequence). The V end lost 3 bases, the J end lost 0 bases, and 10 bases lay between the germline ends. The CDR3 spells CASSSGWVSGANVLTF. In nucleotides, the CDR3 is TGTGCCAGCAGCTCCGGGTGGGTCTCTGGGGCCAACGTCCTGACTTTC.

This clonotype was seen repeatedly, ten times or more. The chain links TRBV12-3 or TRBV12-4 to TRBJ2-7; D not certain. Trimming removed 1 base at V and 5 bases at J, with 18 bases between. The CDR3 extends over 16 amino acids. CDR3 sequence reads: CASSLGRRQGLNEQYF. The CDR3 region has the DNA TGTGCCAGCAGTTTAGGGCGGAGACAAGGGCTGAACGAGCAGTACTTC.

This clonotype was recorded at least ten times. CDR3 DNA: TGTGCCATCAGTGATACGGGGAGCTCCTACAATGAGCAGTTCTTC. It yields the protein CAISDTGSSYNEQFF. J is TRBJ2-1 and V is TRBV10-3; D is perhaps TRBD2 (5 bases). V lost 3 bases and J 0 bases, leaving 9 bases between the germline ends. Germline lookup yields CDR1 ENHRY and CDR2 SYGVKD. CDR3 length equals 15 residues.

CDR3 sequence: CASSFDRVEQFF. CDR3 sequence (DNA): TGCGCCAGCAGCTTCGACAGGGTGGAGCAGTTCTTC. The chain links TRBV5-1 to TRBJ2-1, with 7 bases that match TRBD1. The germline gives CDR1 SGHRS, CDR2 YFSETQ. V lost 2 bases and J lost 10; bases outside the gene matches: 3. CDR3 length: 12 residues.

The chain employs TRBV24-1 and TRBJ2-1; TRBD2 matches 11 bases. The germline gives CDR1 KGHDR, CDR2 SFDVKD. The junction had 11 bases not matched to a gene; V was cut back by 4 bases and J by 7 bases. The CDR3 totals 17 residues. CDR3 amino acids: CATSDPATSGGRNEQFF. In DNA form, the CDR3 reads TGTGCCACCAGTGACCCGGCTACTAGCGGGGGTAGGAATGAGCAGTTCTTC.

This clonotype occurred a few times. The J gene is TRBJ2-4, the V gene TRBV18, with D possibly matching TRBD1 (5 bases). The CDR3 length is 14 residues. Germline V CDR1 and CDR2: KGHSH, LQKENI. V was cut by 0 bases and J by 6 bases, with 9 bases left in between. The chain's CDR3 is CASSPPDKRNIQYF. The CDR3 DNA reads TGTGCCAGCTCACCACCGGACAAGAGAAACATTCAGTACTTC.

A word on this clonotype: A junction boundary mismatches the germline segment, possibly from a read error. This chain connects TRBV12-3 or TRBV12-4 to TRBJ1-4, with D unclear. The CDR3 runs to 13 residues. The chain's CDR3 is CASSLTQDEKPFF. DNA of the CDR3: TGTGCCAGCAGTTTAACGCAGGATGAAAAACCGTTTTTT.

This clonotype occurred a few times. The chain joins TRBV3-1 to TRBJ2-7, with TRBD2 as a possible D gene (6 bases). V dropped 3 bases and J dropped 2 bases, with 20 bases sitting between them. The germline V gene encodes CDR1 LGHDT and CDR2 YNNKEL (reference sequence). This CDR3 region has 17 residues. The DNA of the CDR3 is TGTGCCAGCAGCCAGACCGAGACTAGACGGATCACCTACGAGCAGTACTTC. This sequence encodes CASSQTETRRITYEQYF.

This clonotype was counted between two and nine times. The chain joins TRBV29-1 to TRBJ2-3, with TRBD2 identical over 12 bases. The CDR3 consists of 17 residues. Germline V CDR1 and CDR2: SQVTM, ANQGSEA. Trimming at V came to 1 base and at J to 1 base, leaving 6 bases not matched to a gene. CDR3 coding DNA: TGCAGCGTTGAAGGGACTAGCGGGGCGGGCCGCACAGATACGCAGTATTTT. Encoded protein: CSVEGTSGAGRTDTQYF.

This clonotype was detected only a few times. The CDR3 DNA is TGTGCCAGCAAACTTGGGACTAGCGGGTACAATGAGCAGTTCTTC. Its translation is CASKLGTSGYNEQFF. This chain connects TRBV28 to TRBJ2-1; 12 bases fit TRBD2. The CDR3 runs to 15 residues. The junction had 5 bases not matched to a gene; V was cut back by 7 bases and J by 4 bases. Germline CDR1 is MDHEN and CDR2 is SYDVKM.

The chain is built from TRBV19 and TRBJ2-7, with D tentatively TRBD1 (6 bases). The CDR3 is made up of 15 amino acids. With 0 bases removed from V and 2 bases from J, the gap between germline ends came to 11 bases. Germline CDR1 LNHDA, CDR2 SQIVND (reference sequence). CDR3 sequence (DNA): TGTGCCAGTAGTATAGAGGGGGCATGGCCCTACGAGCAGTACTTC. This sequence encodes CASSIEGAWPYEQYF.

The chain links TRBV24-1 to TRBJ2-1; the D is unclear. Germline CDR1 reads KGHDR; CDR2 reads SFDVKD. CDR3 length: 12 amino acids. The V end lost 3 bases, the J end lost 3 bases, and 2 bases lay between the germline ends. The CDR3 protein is CATSDLYNEQFF. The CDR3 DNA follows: TGTGCCACCAGTGATCTCTACAATGAGCAGTTCTTC.

In nucleotides, the CDR3 is TGTGCCAGCAGCCAAGATACGGCGGAATTGGCCTACGAGCAGTACTTC. Its translation is CASSQDTAELAYEQYF. The rearrangement uses TRBV4-2 and TRBJ2-7; unclear D gene. This CDR3 region has 16 residues. Germline V gene data show CDR1 as LGHNA and CDR2 as YNFKEQ. Trimming shortened V by 0 bases and J by 2 bases, and 14 bases separated the two germline ends.

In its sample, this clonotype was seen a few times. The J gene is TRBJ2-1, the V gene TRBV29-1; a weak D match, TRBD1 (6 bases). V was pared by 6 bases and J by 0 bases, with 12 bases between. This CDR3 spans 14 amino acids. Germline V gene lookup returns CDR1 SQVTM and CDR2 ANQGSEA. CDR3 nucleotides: TGCAGCGTAGACAGGTATAGCTCCTACAATGAGCAGTTCTTC. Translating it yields CSVDRYSSYNEQFF.

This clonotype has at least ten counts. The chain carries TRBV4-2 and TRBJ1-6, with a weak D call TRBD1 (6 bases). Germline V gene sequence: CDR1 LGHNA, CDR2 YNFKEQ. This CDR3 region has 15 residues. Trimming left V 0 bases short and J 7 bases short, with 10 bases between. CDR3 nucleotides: TGTGCCAGCAGCCAAGACGGACAGCAAAATTCACCCCTCCACTTT. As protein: CASSQDGQQNSPLHF.

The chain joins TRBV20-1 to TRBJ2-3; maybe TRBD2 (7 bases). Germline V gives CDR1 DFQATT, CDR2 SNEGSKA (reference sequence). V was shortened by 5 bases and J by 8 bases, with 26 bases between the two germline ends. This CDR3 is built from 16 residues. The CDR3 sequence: CSAPHRGAGEVGTQYF. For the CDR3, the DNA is TGCAGTGCTCCCCACCGGGGGGCGGGGGAGGTTGGTACGCAGTATTTT.

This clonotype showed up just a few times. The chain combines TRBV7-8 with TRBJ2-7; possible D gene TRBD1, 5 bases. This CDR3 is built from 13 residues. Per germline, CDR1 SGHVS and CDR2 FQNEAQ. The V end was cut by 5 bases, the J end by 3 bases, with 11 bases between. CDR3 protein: CASSTTDNYEQYF. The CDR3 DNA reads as TGTGCCAGCAGCACGACAGACAACTACGAGCAGTACTTC.

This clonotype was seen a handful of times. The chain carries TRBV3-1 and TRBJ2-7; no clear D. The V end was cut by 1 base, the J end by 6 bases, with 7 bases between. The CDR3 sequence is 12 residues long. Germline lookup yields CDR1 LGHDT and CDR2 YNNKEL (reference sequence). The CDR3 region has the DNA TGTGCCAGCAGCCAAGTCAGCTTCGAGCAGTACTTC. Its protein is CASSQVSFEQYF.

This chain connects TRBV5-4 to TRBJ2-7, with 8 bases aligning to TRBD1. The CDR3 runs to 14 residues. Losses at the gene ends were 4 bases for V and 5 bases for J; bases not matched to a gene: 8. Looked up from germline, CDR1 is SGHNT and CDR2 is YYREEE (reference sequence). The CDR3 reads CASSRQDRVHEQYF. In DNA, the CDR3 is TGTGCCAGCAGCCGCCAGGACAGGGTACACGAGCAGTACTTC.

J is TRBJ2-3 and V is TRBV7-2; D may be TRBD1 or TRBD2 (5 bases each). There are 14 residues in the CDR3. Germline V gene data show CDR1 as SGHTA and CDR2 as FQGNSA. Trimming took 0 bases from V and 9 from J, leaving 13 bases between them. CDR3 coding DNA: TGTGCCAGCAGCTTAGCCGGGGCTGGTAGGACGCAGTATTTT. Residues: CASSLAGAGRTQYF.

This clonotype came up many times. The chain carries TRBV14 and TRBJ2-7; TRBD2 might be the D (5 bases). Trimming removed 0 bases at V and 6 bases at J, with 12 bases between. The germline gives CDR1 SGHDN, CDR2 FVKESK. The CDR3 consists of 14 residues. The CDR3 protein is CASSQDTRGSEQYF. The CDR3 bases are TGTGCCAGCAGCCAAGATACCCGGGGATCCGAGCAGTACTTC.

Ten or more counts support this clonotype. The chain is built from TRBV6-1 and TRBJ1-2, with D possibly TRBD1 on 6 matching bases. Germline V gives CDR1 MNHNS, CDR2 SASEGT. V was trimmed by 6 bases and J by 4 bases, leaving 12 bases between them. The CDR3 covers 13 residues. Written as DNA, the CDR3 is TGTGCCAGCAGACAAACAGGGTCCTATGGCTACACCTTC. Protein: CASRQTGSYGYTF.

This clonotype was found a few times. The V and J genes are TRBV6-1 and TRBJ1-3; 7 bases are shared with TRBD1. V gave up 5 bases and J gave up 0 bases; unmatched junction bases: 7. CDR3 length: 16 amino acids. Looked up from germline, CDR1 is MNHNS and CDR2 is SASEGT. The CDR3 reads CASSPDRDSSGNTIYF. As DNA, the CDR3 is TGTGCCAGCAGTCCCGACAGGGATAGCTCTGGAAACACCATATATTTT.

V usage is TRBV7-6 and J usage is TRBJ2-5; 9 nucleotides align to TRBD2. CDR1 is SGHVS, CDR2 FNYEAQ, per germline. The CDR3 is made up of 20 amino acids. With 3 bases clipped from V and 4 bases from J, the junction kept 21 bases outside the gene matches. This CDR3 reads CASSFYPPLRLADSRETQYF. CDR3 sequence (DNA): TGTGCCAGCAGCTTTTACCCCCCCCTTAGACTAGCGGACTCCAGAGAGACCCAGTACTTC.